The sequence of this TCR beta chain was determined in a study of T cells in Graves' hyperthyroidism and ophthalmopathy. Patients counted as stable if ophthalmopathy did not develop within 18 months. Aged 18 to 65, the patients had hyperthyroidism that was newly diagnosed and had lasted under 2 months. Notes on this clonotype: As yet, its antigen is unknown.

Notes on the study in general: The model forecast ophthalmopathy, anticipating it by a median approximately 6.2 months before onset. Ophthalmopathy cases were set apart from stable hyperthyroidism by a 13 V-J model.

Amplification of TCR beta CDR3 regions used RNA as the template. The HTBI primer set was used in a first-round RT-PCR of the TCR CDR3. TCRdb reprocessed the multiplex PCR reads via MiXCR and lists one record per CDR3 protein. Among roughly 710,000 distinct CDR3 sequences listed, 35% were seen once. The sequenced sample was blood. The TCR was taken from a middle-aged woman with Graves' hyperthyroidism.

CDR3 region: CASSLDGVIGNTIYF. Here the CDR3 DNA reads TGTGCCAGCAGCTTGGACGGGGTAATCGGAAACACCATATATTTT. The chain couples TRBV5-5 to TRBJ1-3; D call uncertain. The V end was cut by 0 bases, the J end by 4 bases, with 11 bases between. This CDR3 spans 15 amino acids. Per the germline V gene, CDR1 is SGHKS and CDR2 is YYEKEE (reference sequence).